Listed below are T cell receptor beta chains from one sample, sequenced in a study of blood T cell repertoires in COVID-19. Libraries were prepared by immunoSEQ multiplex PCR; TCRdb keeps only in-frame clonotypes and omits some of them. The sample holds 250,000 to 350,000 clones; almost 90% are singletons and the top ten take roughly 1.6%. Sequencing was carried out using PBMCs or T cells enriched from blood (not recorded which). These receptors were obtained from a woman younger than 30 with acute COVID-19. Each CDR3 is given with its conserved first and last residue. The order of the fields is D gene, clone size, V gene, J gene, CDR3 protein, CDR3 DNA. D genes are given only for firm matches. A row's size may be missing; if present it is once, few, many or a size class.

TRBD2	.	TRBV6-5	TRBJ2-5	CASRFTSGREETQYF	TGTGCCAGCAGATTCACCAGCGGGAGGGAAGAGACCCAGTACTTC
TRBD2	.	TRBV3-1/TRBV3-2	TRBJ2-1	CASSQELAGVKQFF	TGTGCCAGCAGCCAAGAACTAGCGGGAGTTAAGCAGTTCTTC
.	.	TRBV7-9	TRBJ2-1	CASSLRQSSYNEQFF	TGTGCCAGCAGCCTCAGACAGAGCTCCTACAATGAGCAGTTCTTC
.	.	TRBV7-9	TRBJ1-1	CVWAGPNTEAFF	TGTGTTTGGGCGGGCCCGAACACTGAAGCTTTCTTT
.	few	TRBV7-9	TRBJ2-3	CASSFASTDTQYF	TGTGCCAGCAGCTTCGCGAGCACAGATACGCAGTATTTT
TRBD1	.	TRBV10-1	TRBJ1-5	CASSESGTGRQHF	TGCGCCAGCAGTGAGTCGGGGACAGGCCGGCAGCATTTT
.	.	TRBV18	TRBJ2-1	CASSQRLTAEGEQFF	TGTGCCAGCTCTCAAAGGTTGACAGCCGAAGGGGAGCAGTTCTTC
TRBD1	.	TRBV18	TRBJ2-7	CASSVPGTGSYEQYF	TGTGCCAGCTCAGTCCCCGGGACAGGGTCCTACGAGCAGTACTTC
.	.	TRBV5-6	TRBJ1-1	CASSIRTVVSEAFF	TGTGCCAGCAGCATACGGACAGTTGTTTCTGAAGCTTTCTTT
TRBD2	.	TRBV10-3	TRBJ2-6	CAISNPTSAIDSGANVLTF	TGTGCCATCAGCAATCCGACTAGCGCGATCGACTCTGGGGCCAACGTCCTGACTTTC
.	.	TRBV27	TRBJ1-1	CASSVLGGTEAFF	TGTGCCAGCAGTGTCCTCGGGGGCACTGAAGCTTTCTTT
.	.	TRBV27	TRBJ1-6	CASSLFRNYNSPLHF	TGTGCCAGCAGTTTATTCAGGAACTATAATTCACCCCTCCACTTT
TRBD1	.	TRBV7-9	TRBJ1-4	CASTGDSPPTNEKLFF	TGTGCCAGCACCGGGGACAGTCCCCCAACTAATGAAAAACTGTTTTTT
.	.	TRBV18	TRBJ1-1	CASSQGRNTEAFF	TGTGCCAGCTCACAGGGGCGAAACACTGAAGCTTTCTTT
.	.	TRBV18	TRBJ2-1	CASSPLPGGLYNEQFF	TGTGCCAGCTCACCACTCCCCGGGGGACTTTACAATGAGCAGTTCTTC
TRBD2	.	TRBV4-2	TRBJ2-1	CASSQGPRAGGSYNEQFF	TGTGCCAGCAGCCAAGGCCCCCGAGCGGGAGGCTCCTACAATGAGCAGTTCTTC
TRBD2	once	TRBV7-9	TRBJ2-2	CASGLAGGTTGELFF	TGTGCCTCGGGACTAGCGGGAGGGACCACCGGGGAGCTGTTTTTT
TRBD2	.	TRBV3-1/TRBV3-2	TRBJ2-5	CASSRVAGGPGPQYF	TGTGCCAGCAGCCGAGTAGCGGGAGGGCCAGGGCCCCAGTACTTC
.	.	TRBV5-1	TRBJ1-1	CASSLTTGNTEAFF	TGCGCCAGCAGCCTGACGACGGGGAACACTGAAGCTTTCTTT
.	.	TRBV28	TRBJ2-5	CASRSGYQETQYF	TGTGCCAGCAGGTCGGGGTACCAAGAGACCCAGTACTTC
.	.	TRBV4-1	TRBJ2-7	CASSQDGTLIYEQYF	TGCGCCAGCAGCCAAGATGGGACATTAATCTACGAGCAGTACTTC
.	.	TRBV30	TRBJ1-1	CAWRRQMNTEAFF	TGTGCCTGGAGGCGACAGATGAACACTGAAGCTTTCTTT
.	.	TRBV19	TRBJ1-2	CASKSRDYGYTF	TGTGCCAGTAAGTCCAGGGATTATGGCTACACCTTC
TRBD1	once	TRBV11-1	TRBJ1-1	CASSQGGVSTEAFF	TGTGCCAGCAGTCAGGGGGGTGTATCCACTGAAGCTTTCTTT
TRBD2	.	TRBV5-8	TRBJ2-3	CASSKGLAGGTLGTDTQYF	TGTGCCAGCAGCAAGGGACTAGCGGGAGGTACTCTGGGCACAGATACGCAGTATTTT
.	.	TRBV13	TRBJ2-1	CASSLGGDEQFF	TGTGCCAGCAGCCTAGGGGGAGATGAGCAGTTCTTC
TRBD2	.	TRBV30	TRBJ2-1	CAWSTGTSAYNEQFF	TGTGCCTGGAGTACCGGGACTAGCGCTTACAATGAGCAGTTCTTC
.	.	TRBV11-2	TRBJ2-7	CASALRGRTYEQYF	TGTGCCAGCGCACTACGAGGGCGGACCTACGAGCAGTACTTC
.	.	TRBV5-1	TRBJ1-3	CASSSLPLGGIGGGNTIYF	TGCGCCAGCAGCTCTCTTCCCTTAGGGGGAATAGGAGGCGGAAACACCATATATTTT
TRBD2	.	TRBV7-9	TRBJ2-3	CASSLVVGLAGADTQYF	TGTGCCAGCAGCTTAGTGGTTGGACTAGCGGGAGCAGATACGCAGTATTTT
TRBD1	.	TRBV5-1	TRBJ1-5	CASSLGAGGDQPQHF	TGCGCCAGCAGCTTGGGGGCAGGGGGCGATCAGCCCCAGCATTTT
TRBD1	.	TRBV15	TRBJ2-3	CATSGFQGASTDTQYF	TGTGCCACCAGCGGGTTCCAGGGGGCGAGCACAGATACGCAGTATTTT
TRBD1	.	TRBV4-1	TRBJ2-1	CASSPAGQGLGEQFF	TGCGCCAGCAGCCCAGCAGGACAGGGGTTGGGTGAGCAGTTCTTC
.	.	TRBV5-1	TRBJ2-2	CASRFGTGTNTGELFF	TGCGCCAGCAGGTTCGGAACAGGGACGAACACCGGGGAGCTGTTTTTT
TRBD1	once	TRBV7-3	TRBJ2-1	CASSSGQGPGEQFF	TGTGCCAGCAGCTCCGGACAGGGGCCGGGAGAGCAGTTCTTC
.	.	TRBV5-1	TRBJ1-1	CASSLGWGRWTEAFF	TGCGCCAGCAGCCTGGGGTGGGGGCGTTGGACTGAAGCTTTCTTT
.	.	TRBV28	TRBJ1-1	CASISRPGMMNTEAFF	TGTGCCAGCATCTCGAGGCCAGGGATGATGAACACTGAAGCTTTCTTT